The 18 T cell receptor beta chains given below trace back to one sample, sequenced in a study of blood T cell repertoires in COVID-19. This table comes from immunoSEQ multiplex PCR, and its TCRdb copy is limited to in-frame clones, with some not included. The sample records roughly 200,000 clones, roughly three quarters being singletons. Material: peripheral blood. The receptors were sampled from a woman between 50 and 59 years old with active or convalescent COVID-19.

This clone was observed a few times. The chain has TRBV5-5 and TRBJ1-1, with TRBD1 identical over 7 bases. Trimming took 0 bases from V and 1 from J; bases not matched to a gene: 6. Looked up from germline, CDR1 is SGHKS and CDR2 is YYEKEE (reference sequence). The CDR3 is made up of 16 amino acids. In DNA form, the CDR3 reads TGTGCCAGCAGCTTGGTCACCGGGACAGCGAACACTGAAGCTTTCTTT. This codes for CASSLVTGTANTEAFF.

The rearrangement uses TRBV30 and TRBJ1-1; 11 bases map to TRBD1. J was trimmed by 2 bases and V by 1 base; bases with no gene match: 3. CDR1 is GTSNPN, CDR2 SVGIG, per germline (reference sequence). This CDR3 is built from 15 residues. The CDR3 DNA reads TGTGCCTGGAGTGGAGGGACAGGGGGTAACACTGAAGCTTTCTTT. The encoded protein is CAWSGGTGGNTEAFF.

The chain recombines TRBV18 with TRBJ2-1, with D maybe TRBD2 (6 bases). CDR1 is KGHSH and CDR2 is LQKENI in the germline V gene. CDR3 length: 17 residues. Trimming removed 0 bases from V and 9 bases from J, with 21 bases in between. CDR3 in DNA: TGTGCCAGCTCACCACCCCAAGCAGGGACTGGGCGATTTGAGCAGTTCTTC. Translation gives CASSPPQAGTGRFEQFF.

This clone came up a few times. This chain joins TRBV5-4 and TRBJ1-6; 10 bases fit TRBD1. The CDR3 is 15 amino acids. With V trimmed by 4 bases and J by 8 bases, 6 bases remained unmatched. Germline V lookup: CDR1 SGHNT, CDR2 YYREEE (reference sequence). For the CDR3, the DNA is TGTGCCAGCAGCCGACAGGGGGCAAGGCATTCACCCCTCCACTTT. It encodes CASSRQGARHSPLHF.

In its sample, this clone was seen a few times. This rearrangement joins TRBV3-1 (or the pseudogene TRBV3-2) to TRBJ2-1; 11 positions agree with TRBD2. Germline V gives CDR1 LGHDT, CDR2 YNNKEL (reference sequence). Trimming cost V 8 bases and J 8 bases; bases outside gene matches: 8. The CDR3 runs to 14 residues. The CDR3 DNA reads as TGTGCCAGCGGACTTAGCGGGGGGGCCCATGAGCAGTTCTTC. Translated: CASGLSGGAHEQFF.

This clone was seen more than once but under ten times. This chain connects TRBV30 to TRBJ2-3; the match to TRBD2 covers 9 bases. The V gene end was trimmed by 5 bases and the J gene end by 2 bases; junction bases not matched to a gene: 8. This CDR3 has 15 residues. Germline V lookup: CDR1 GTSNPN, CDR2 SVGIG (reference sequence). CDR3 in amino acids: CAWVEGTSYTDTQYF. The CDR3 region has the DNA TGTGCCTGGGTGGAGGGGACTAGCTACACAGATACGCAGTATTTT.

V usage is TRBV5-1 and J usage is TRBJ1-2; 8 bases are shared with TRBD1. J gave up 7 bases and V 0 bases, and 14 bases lay outside the gene matches. This CDR3 is built from 17 residues. The germline V gene has CDR1 SGHRS and CDR2 YFSETQ. CDR3 coding DNA: TGCGCCAGCAGCTTGGATGGACAGGGTGATAGATCGAGTGGCTACACCTTC. Translated, it gives CASSLDGQGDRSSGYTF.

In its sample, this clone was seen once. The chain employs TRBV12-5 and TRBJ2-3, with 12 bases fitting TRBD1. Trimming removed 7 bases from V and 3 bases from J; junction bases left unmatched: 14. The CDR3 has 18 residues. Germline CDR1 LGHNT, CDR2 FRNRAP. CDR3 amino acids: CASALRPGTGGLTDTQYF. CDR3 nucleotides: TGTGCTAGTGCCCTACGGCCCGGGACAGGGGGCCTTACAGATACGCAGTATTTT.

The chain recombines TRBV3-1 (or the pseudogene TRBV3-2) with TRBJ2-5; the match to TRBD2 covers 8 bases. The CDR3 totals 16 residues. Germline CDR1 LGHDT, CDR2 YNNKEL (reference sequence). Trimming took 1 base from V and 2 from J; bases not matched to a gene: 6. The CDR3 DNA follows: TGTGCCAGCAGCCAAGGACGGGTAGCGGGACAAGAGACCCAGTACTTC. Translating it yields CASSQGRVAGQETQYF.

This clone appeared many times. The genes are TRBV6-4 and TRBJ1-2, with TRBD1 as a possible D gene (6 bases). The germline V gene encodes CDR1 MRHNA and CDR2 SNTAGT. V gave up 2 bases and J gave up 3 bases, with 16 bases separating them. This CDR3 region has 16 residues. Here the CDR3 DNA reads TGTGCCAGCAGTGACGGGAATGCGGGGGGCGACTATGGCTACACCTTC. Amino acids: CASSDGNAGGDYGYTF.

This clone was detected only a few times. One end of the junction is discordant with germline, which a read error may explain. V and J are TRBV2 and TRBJ2-3; no definite D call. Per germline, CDR1 SNHLY and CDR2 FYNNEI. This CDR3 comprises 12 residues. CDR3 sequence reads: CASSVSKDTQYF. The CDR3 region has the DNA TGTGCCAGCAGTGTAAGCAAAGATACGCAGTATTTT.

This clone was observed a single time. CDR3 nucleotide sequence: TGTGCCAGCAGTTTAATCCGGGGAGTAGTGAATGAGCAGTTCTTC. Its translation is CASSLIRGVVNEQFF. J is TRBJ2-1 and V is TRBV28; D may be TRBD2 (5 bases). The ends were cut back, 2 bases at V and 7 bases at J, with 15 bases in the middle. This CDR3 is built from 15 residues. Per germline, CDR1 MDHEN and CDR2 SYDVKM.

The table lists this clone with a few counts. This chain joins TRBV5-6 and TRBJ1-4; D ambiguous. The CDR3 has 15 residues. Germline loops: CDR1 SGHDT, CDR2 YYEEEE. V was shortened by 4 bases and J by 0 bases, with 10 bases between the two germline ends. DNA for the CDR3: TGTGCCAGCAGCACCCGACGGGCAACTAATGAAAAACTGTTTTTT. Amino acids: CASSTRRATNEKLFF.

This clone was observed many times. The V call is TRBV30, the J call TRBJ2-2; TRBD2 is a possible D gene (6 bases). Trimming shortened V by 4 bases and J by 0 bases, and 9 bases separated the two germline ends. This CDR3 has 14 amino acids. The germline V gene encodes CDR1 GTSNPN and CDR2 SVGIG (reference sequence). The CDR3 DNA follows: TGTGCCTGGACGCGACTAGCGAACACCGGGGAGCTGTTTTTT. Its protein product is CAWTRLANTGELFF.

The chain recombines TRBV12-3 or TRBV12-4 with TRBJ2-3; possible D gene TRBD2, 5 bases. V shed 7 bases and J shed 6 bases, with 14 bases lying between them. The CDR3 covers 13 residues. CDR3 amino acids: CASTPGYVDTQYF. CDR3 sequence (DNA): TGTGCCAGCACCCCGGGATACGTGGATACGCAGTATTTT.

In its sample, this clone was seen once. The chain recombines TRBV6-5 with TRBJ1-1, with TRBD1 as a possible D gene (6 bases). Trimming shortened V by 0 bases and J by 1 base, and 9 bases separated the two germline ends. CDR3 size: 15 residues. The germline gives CDR1 MNHEY, CDR2 SVGAGI. The DNA for the CDR3 is TGTGCCAGCAGTTACTCGTCCAGGGGGAACACTGAAGCTTTCTTT. Translation: CASSYSSRGNTEAFF.

The chain couples TRBV19 to TRBJ1-5; D not certain. The V gene lost 2 bases and the J gene lost 0 bases, with 8 bases spanning the gap. The CDR3 contains 15 residues. The germline CDR1 and CDR2 sequences are LNHDA and SQIVND (reference sequence). In nucleotides, the CDR3 is TGTGCCAGTAGTATATTATTCAGTAGCAATCAGCCCCAGCATTTT. Protein product: CASSILFSSNQPQHF.

On this clone: One end of the junction varies from germline; a read error may be responsible. The rearrangement uses TRBV2 and TRBJ2-2; 9 bases match TRBD2. The germline CDR1 and CDR2 sequences are SNHLY and FYNNEI. This CDR3 has 17 residues. The CDR3 sequence: CARSAPRGGADTGELFF. The CDR3 DNA reads as TGTGCCCGCAGTGCCCCGCGGGGGGGGGCGGACACCGGGGAGCTGTTTTTT.